This T cell receptor beta chain appears in the sequencing data of a study of ipilimumab plus nivolumab after autologous stem cell transplantation. The CDR3 has 16 residues. Germline CDR1 is SGDLS and CDR2 is YYNGEE. V lost 3 bases and J lost 6; bases outside the gene matches: 7. Produced via immunoSEQ multiplex PCR; TCRdb's table is partial and in-frame only. The sample yields roughly 15,000 clones, more than 65% seen once. The chain is built from TRBV9 and TRBJ2-3, with 13 bases aligning to TRBD2. The TCR comes from a male donor with diffuse large B-cell lymphoma. Sequenced material: PBMCs, taken in a trial of ipilimumab plus nivolumab as post-transplant consolidation. The CDR3 coding sequence is TGTGCCAGCAGCGACCCGGGACTAGCGGGGAGGGATACGCAGTATTTT. This codes for CASSDPGLAGRDTQYF. The whole variable domain, filled in from reference TRBV9 and TRBJ2-3, reads DSGVTQTPKHLITATGQRVTLRCSPRSGDLSVYWYQQSLDQGLQFLIQYYNGEERAKGNILERFSAQQFPDLHSELNLSSLELGDSALYFCASSDPGLAGRDTQYFGPGTRLTVL.